This section outlines one T cell receptor (beta chain) sequence together with its context. Repertoires were generated with immunoSEQ multiplex PCR, while TCRdb's copy carries only in-frame clones and drops some. The table has 950,000 to 1,300,000 clones, more than 60% seen once. This entry belongs to a study of shared clonotypes between healthy human individuals. Material: memory CD4+ T cells sorted from blood. Subset defined: CD45RA-negative fraction. The source is a man in his late teens or twenties in good health.

The CDR3 reads CASSLVGGAGANVLTF. As DNA, the CDR3 is TGTGCCAGCAGCTTGGTAGGAGGAGCCGGGGCCAACGTCCTGACTTTC. The genes are TRBV5-6 and TRBJ2-6, with a possible D match to TRBD2 (5 bases). The CDR3 extends over 16 amino acids. Germline loops: CDR1 SGHDT, CDR2 YYEEEE. Trimming pared 0 bases from V and 4 bases from J, leaving 11 bases between.